The clone carrying this T cell receptor beta chain was counted ten times or more. V was clipped by 3 bases and J by 7 bases, with 13 bases between them. The V gene's germline CDR1 is WSHSY and CDR2 SAAADI. CDR3 size: 14 residues. Individual cDNA molecules had unique molecular identifiers attached to them by the library. In the source study's methods: Samples ranged from roughly 20,000 to 750,000 TCRs, with a median of approximately 96,000. TCRdb independently ran MiXCR on the RACE reads; one entry per CDR3 protein. These V and J calls are TCRdb output, not the study's own analysis. The table has 350,000 to 450,000 distinct CDR3 sequences, 4% to 6% seen once. The sample belongs to a study of human T cells and chemical hapten exposure. Study as a whole: Mostly female patients had alopecia areata, totalis or universalis.

The time point here: pre-sensitization, week 0. This sample's treatment: therapeutic diphenylcyclopropenone sensitization with weekly scalp DPC. This rearrangement joins TRBV10-2 to TRBJ1-5, with D uncertain. The sequences come from whole blood, collected in connection with sensitization to the hapten diphenylcyclopropenone (DPC). This TCR was sampled from a woman between 45 and 60 years old with alopecia areata. Some clones in this sample may be carry-over from other donors' samples. CDR3 bases: TGCGCCAGCAGTGACGATAGGTCAGCACAGCCCCAGCATTTT. Protein sequence: CASSDDRSAQPQHF.